This T cell receptor beta chain was identified in a study of blood T cell repertoires in COVID-19. As for the study in general: Specimens from acute and convalescent COVID-19 originated in the United States, Italy and Spain.

As processed by the authors: Using reference gene primer amplification, nucleated cell counts were estimated. The method was immunoSEQ multiplex PCR; TCRdb's version includes in-frame clones alone and lacks a portion of them. The V and J calls and clone size were taken over from that table, and D and trimming were inferred from the DNA. The sample has around 330,000 clones; over 75% are singletons. CDR3 length equals 17 residues. Germline CDR1 and CDR2: PRHDT and FYEKMQ (reference sequence). Trimming removed 2 bases at V and 3 bases at J, with 19 bases between. Cohort assignment relied on participant-reported clinical history. Donors in Cohort 3 counted as recovered after two negative PCRs, clearance, or symptom resolution.

The chain carries TRBV13 and TRBJ1-1; D is possibly TRBD1 (6 bases). The origin of this receptor is a middle-aged woman who had recovered from COVID-19. The sequenced sample was PBMCs or T cells enriched from blood (not recorded which). The DNA of the CDR3 is TGTGCCAGCAGCTTAAGCCCAGCTGGGGGCGCGGACACTGAAGCTTTCTTT. This gives the protein CASSLSPAGGADTEAFF.